There are a few counts of the clone carrying this TCR beta chain. Its antigen is not identified. The source of the sample is a study of T cells in Graves' hyperthyroidism and ophthalmopathy. Overall study results and limits: Ophthalmopathy and stable hyperthyroidism were told apart by a 13 V-J model.

J gave up 1 base and V 5 bases, and 12 bases lay outside the gene matches. From germline, CDR1 is SGDLS and CDR2 YYNGEE. CDR3 length equals 17 residues. What was amplified from RNA transcripts were TCR beta CDR3 regions. The TCR CDR3 first-round RT-PCR relied on the HTBI primer set. Using its own MiXCR run on the multiplex PCR reads, TCRdb lists one record per CDR3 protein. The sample shows nearly 750,000 distinct CDR3 sequences, approximately 40% of them seen only once. This clonotype was obtained from a woman aged 40-49 years with Graves' hyperthyroidism. The sample was blood. The chain employs TRBV9 and TRBJ2-7; 10 bases align to TRBD1. The CDR3 loop is CASSYSWAGQGSYEQYF. In nucleotides, the CDR3 is TGTGCCAGCAGTTACTCATGGGCGGGACAGGGGTCCTACGAGCAGTACTTC. Full variable domain (rest looked up from reference TRBV9 and TRBJ2-7): DSGVTQTPKHLITATGQRVTLRCSPRSGDLSVYWYQQSLDQGLQFLIQYYNGEERAKGNILERFSAQQFPDLHSELNLSSLELGDSALYFCASSYSWAGQGSYEQYFGPGTRLTVT.